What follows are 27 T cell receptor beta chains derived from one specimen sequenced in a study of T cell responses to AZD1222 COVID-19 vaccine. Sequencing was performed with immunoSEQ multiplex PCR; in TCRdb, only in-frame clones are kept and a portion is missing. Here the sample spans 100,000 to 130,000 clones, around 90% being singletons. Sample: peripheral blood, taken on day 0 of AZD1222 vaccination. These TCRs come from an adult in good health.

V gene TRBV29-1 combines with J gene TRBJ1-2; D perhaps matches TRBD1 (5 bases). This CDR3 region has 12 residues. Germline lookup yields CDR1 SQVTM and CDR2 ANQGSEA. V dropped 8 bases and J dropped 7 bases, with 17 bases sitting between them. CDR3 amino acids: CSSLVTGGGYTF. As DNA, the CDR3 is TGCAGCTCCTTGGTTACAGGAGGTGGCTACACCTTC.

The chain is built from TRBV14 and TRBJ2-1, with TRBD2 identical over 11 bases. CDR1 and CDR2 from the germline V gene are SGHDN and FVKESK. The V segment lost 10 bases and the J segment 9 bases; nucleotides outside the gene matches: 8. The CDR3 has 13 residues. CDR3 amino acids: CATRLAGSGEQFF. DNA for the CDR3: TGTGCCACCCGACTAGCGGGGTCTGGTGAGCAGTTCTTC. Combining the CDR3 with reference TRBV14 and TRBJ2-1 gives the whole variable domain EAGVTQFPSHSVIEKGQTVTLRCDPISGHDNLYWYRRVMGKEIKFLLHFVKESKQDESGMPNNRFLAERTGGTYSTLKVQPAELEDSGVYFCATRLAGSGEQFFGPGTRLTVL.

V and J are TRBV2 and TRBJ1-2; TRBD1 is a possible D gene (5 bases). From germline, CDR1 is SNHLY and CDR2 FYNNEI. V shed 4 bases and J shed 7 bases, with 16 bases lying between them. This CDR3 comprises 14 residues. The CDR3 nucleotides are TGTGCCAGCAGTGTGGGAGGGGCCGCCCTTGGCTACACCTTC. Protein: CASSVGGAALGYTF.

CDR3 in amino acids: CASSLAVGAYGYTF. The CDR3 bases are TGTGCCAGCAGCTTAGCGGTGGGGGCCTATGGCTACACCTTC. V is TRBV7-2 and J is TRBJ1-2, with D possibly TRBD1 on 6 matching bases. The CDR3 has 14 amino acids. Trimming shortened V by 0 bases and J by 4 bases, and 9 bases separated the two germline ends. Germline loops: CDR1 SGHTA, CDR2 FQGNSA.

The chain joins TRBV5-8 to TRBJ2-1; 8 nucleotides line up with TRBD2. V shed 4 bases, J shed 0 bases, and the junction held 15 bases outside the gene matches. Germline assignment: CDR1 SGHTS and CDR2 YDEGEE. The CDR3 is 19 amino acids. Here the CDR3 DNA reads TGTGCCAGCAGCCGGATTAGCGGGGTGCCCCTGAGCTCCTACAATGAGCAGTTCTTC. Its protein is CASSRISGVPLSSYNEQFF.

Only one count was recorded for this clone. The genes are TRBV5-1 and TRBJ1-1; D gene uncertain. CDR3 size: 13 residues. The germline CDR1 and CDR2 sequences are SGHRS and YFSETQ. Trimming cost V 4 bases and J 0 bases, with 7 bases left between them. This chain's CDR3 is CASSDSLNTEAFF. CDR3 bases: TGCGCCAGCAGCGATTCACTGAACACTGAAGCTTTCTTT.

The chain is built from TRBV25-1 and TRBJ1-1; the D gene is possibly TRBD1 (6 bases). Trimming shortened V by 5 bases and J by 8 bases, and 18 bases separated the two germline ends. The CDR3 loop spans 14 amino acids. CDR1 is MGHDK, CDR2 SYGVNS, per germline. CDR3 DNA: TGTGCCAGCAGTCTCCCCGACAGGACCCCAGAAGCTTTCTTT. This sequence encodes CASSLPDRTPEAFF.

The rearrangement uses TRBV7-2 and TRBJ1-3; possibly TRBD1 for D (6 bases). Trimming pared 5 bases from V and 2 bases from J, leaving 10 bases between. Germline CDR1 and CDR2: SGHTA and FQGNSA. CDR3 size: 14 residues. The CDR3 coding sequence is TGTGCCAGCAGCCAACAGGGAACTGGAAACACCATATATTTT. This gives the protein CASSQQGTGNTIYF.

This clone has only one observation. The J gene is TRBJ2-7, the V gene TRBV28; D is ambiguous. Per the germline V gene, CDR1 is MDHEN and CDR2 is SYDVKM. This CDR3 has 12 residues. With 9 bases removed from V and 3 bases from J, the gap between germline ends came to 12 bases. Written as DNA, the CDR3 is TGTGCCAGTAGTGGGGATCTCTACGAGCAGTACTTC. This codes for CASSGDLYEQYF.

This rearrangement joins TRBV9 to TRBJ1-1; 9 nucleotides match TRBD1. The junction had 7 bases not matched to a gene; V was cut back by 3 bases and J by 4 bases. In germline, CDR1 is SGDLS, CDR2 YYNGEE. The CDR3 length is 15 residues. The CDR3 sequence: CASSEGQGWTTEAFF. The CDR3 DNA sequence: TGTGCCAGCAGCGAGGGACAGGGTTGGACCACTGAAGCTTTCTTT.

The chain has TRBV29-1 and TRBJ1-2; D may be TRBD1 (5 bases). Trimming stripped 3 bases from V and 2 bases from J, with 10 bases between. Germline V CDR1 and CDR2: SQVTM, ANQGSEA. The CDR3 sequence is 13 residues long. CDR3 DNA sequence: TGCAGCGTTGAGACCCCAGGGAACTATGGCTACACCTTC. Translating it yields CSVETPGNYGYTF.

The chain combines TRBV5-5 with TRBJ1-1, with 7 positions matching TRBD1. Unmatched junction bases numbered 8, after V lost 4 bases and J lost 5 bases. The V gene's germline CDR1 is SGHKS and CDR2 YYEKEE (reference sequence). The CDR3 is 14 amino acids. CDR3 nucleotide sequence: TGTGCCAGCAGCGAAAGACAGGGTTTAACTGAAGCTTTCTTT. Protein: CASSERQGLTEAFF.

The CDR3 DNA follows: TGTGCCAGCAGCTTAGACAGGGACACCGGGGAGCTGTTTTTT. It specifies CASSLDRDTGELFF. The V and J genes are TRBV11-3 and TRBJ2-2; tentatively, D is TRBD1 (5 bases). This CDR3 has 14 residues. The V end lost 0 bases, the J end lost 3 bases, and 5 bases lay between the germline ends. Germline CDR1 is SGHNT and CDR2 is YENEEA.

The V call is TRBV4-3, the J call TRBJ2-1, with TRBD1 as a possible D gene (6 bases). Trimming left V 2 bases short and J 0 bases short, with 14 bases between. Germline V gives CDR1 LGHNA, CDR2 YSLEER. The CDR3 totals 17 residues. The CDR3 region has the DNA TGCGCCAGCAGCCAACCCCCCGGACAGAGCTCCTACAATGAGCAGTTCTTC. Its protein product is CASSQPPGQSSYNEQFF.

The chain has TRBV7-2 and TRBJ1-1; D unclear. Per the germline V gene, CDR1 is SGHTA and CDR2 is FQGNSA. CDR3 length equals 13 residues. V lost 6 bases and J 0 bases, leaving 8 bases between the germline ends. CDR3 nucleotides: TGTGCCAGCAGATTCGATATGAACACTGAAGCTTTCTTT. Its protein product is CASRFDMNTEAFF.

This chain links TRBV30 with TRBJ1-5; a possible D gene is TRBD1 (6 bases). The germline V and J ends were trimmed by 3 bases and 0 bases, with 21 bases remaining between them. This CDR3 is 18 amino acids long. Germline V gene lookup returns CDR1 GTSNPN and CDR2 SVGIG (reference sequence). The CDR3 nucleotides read TGTGCCTGGAGCCTTGGACAGACTTTCCCCGCTAGCAATCAGCCCCAGCATTTT. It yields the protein CAWSLGQTFPASNQPQHF. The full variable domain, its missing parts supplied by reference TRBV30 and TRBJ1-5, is SQTIHQWPATLVQPVGSPLSLECTVEGTSNPNLYWYRQAAGRGLQLLFYSVGIGQISSEVPQNLSASRPQDRQFILSSKKLLLSDSGFYLCAWSLGQTFPASNQPQHFGDGTRLSIL.

CDR3 DNA sequence: TGTGCCAGCAGTTTGGAAGGGGAGGAAACTGAAGCTTTCTTT. Translation: CASSLEGEETEAFF. The chain couples TRBV28 to TRBJ1-1, with D tentatively TRBD1 (5 bases). The CDR3 runs to 14 residues. Trimming removed 3 bases from V and 5 bases from J, with 13 bases in between. Germline lookup yields CDR1 MDHEN and CDR2 SYDVKM.

The CDR3 region is CASSQTGRSYEQYF. CDR3 nucleotides: TGTGCCAGCTCTCAGACGGGCCGATCCTACGAGCAGTACTTC. The chain recombines TRBV18 with TRBJ2-7; D call uncertain. Germline V gives CDR1 KGHSH, CDR2 LQKENI. This CDR3 region has 14 residues. The ends were cut back, 6 bases at V and 1 base at J, with 13 bases in the middle.

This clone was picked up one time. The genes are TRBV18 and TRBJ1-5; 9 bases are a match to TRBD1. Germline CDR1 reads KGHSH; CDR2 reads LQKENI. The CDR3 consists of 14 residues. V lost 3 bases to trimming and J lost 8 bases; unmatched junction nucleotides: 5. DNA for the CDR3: TGTGCCAGCTCACCGGGACAGGGTAAGGAGCCCCAGCATTTT. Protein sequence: CASSPGQGKEPQHF. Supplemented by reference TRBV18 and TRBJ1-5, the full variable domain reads NAGVMQNPRHLVRRRGQEARLRCSPMKGHSHVYWYRQLPEEGLKFMVYLQKENIIDESGMPKERFSAEFPKEGPSILRIQQVVRGDSAAYFCASSPGQGKEPQHFGDGTRLSIL.

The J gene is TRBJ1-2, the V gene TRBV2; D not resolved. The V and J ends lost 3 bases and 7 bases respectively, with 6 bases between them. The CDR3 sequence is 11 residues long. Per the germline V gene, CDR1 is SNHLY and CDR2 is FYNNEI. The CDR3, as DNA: TGTGCCAGCAGTGAGTTGTTTGGCTACACCTTC. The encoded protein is CASSELFGYTF. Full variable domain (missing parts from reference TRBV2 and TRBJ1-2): EPEVTQTPSHQVTQMGQEVILRCVPISNHLYFYWYRQILGQKVEFLVSFYNNEISEKSEIFDDQFSVERPDGSNFTLKIRSTKLEDSAMYFCASSELFGYTFGSGTRLTVV.

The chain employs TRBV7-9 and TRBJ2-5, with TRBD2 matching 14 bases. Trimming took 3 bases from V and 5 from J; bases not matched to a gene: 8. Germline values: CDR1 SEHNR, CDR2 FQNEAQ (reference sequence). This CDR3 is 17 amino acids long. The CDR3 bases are TGTGCCAGCAGCTTCCGGAGGACTAGCGGGGGGCCCGAGACCCAGTACTTC. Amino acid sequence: CASSFRRTSGGPETQYF.

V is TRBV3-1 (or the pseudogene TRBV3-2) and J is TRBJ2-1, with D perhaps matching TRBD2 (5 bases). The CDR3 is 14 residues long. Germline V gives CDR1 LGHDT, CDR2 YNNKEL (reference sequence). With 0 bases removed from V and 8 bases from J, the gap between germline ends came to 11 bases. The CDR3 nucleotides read TGTGCCAGCAGCCAAGAGTTACTAGTATATGAGCAGTTCTTC. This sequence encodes CASSQELLVYEQFF.

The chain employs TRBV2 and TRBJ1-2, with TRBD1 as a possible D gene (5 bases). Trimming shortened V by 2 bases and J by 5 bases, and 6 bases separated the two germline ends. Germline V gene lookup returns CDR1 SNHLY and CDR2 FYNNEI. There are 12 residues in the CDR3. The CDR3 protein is CASSERGYGYTF. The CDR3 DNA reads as TGTGCCAGCAGTGAACGGGGGTATGGCTACACCTTC.

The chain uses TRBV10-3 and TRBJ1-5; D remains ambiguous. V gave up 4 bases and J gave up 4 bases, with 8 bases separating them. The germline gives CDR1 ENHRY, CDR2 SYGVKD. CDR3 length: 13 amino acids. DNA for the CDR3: TGTGCCATCAGTGTTACCGGGAATCAGCCCCAGCATTTT. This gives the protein CAISVTGNQPQHF.

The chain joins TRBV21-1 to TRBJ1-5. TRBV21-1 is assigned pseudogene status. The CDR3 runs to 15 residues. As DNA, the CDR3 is TGTGCCAGCAGCAAAGCGAGGGCGCCCAATCAGCCCCAGCATTTT. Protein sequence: CASSKARAPNQPQHF.

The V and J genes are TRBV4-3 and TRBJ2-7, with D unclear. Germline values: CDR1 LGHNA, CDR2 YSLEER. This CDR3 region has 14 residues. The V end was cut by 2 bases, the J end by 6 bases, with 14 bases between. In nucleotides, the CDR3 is TGCGCCAGCAGCCAAATACGACACCGCGGCGAGCAGTACTTC. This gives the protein CASSQIRHRGEQYF.

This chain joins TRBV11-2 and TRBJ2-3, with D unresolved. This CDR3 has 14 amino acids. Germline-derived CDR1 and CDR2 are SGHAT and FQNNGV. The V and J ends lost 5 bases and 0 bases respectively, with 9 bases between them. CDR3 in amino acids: CASSARPSTDTQYF. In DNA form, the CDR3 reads TGTGCCAGCAGCGCGCGTCCTAGCACAGATACGCAGTATTTT.